This T cell receptor beta chain was documented in a study of spatial heterogeneity in lung cancer. Sample time point: sample taken at primary tumor resection. Donation came from around 72 patients with untreated early-stage non-small cell lung cancer. CDR3 length: 15 amino acids. Trimming stripped 8 bases from V and 7 bases from J, with 21 bases between. Germline CDR1 reads KGHSY; CDR2 reads FQNENV. In its sample, this clonotype was seen many times. TCRdb re-called the 5' RACE reads through MiXCR, storing one row per CDR3 protein. The table has 39,000 or so distinct CDR3 sequences, around 3.1% seen once.

The receptor was derived from a male donor with early-stage non-small cell lung cancer. The input for sequencing was normal lung tissue next to the tumor, taken at surgery. The J gene is TRBJ1-5, the V gene TRBV16; a possible D gene is TRBD1 (5 bases). As DNA, the CDR3 is TGTGCCAGCTCATTTGGACTGCAGGGTAACCAGCCCCAGCATTTT. Its translation is CASSFGLQGNQPQHF.